This is a list of T cell receptor beta chains from one sample in a study of blood T cell repertoires in COVID-19. The protocol was immunoSEQ multiplex PCR, while the TCRdb copy is restricted to in-frame clones and leaves out a portion. The sample records 95,000 to 110,000 clones, nearly 90% being singletons. Sample: peripheral blood. Receptors originate from a middle-aged man in a cohort sampled during active COVID-19. The CDR3 runs from the conserved cysteine through the conserved F or W.

TRBJ2-1,TRBV7-3,CASSLSSGGLYNEQFF
TRBJ1-5,TRBV15,CATSRDLAGNQPQHF
TRBJ2-7,TRBV6-9,CASSQGTGGEGEQYF
TRBJ1-2,TRBV19,CASMPRTGSHYGYTF
TRBJ2-3,TRBV5-4,CASSSGGGGAVDTQYF
TRBJ2-1,TRBV11-3,CASSSEYNEQFF
TRBJ2-1,TRBV7-8,CASSLARGSYNEQFF
TRBJ2-1,TRBV5-1,CASSLTGDSYNEQFF
TRBJ1-6,TRBV19,CASSRARQGSSYNSPLHF
TRBJ1-6,TRBV7-9,CASRGTGNSSPLHF
TRBJ2-3,TRBV5-1,CASSLAGLAGGGTDTQYF
TRBJ1-1,TRBV19,CASTWTGGTEAFF
TRBJ2-5,TRBV5-6,CASSPPGLGLGETQYF
TRBJ2-1,TRBV27,CASSQRASGGNNEQFF
TRBJ1-5,TRBV6-5,CASSSRVGQPQHF
TRBJ2-7,TRBV12-3/TRBV12-4,CASSLSGSYEQYF
TRBJ1-5,TRBV24-1,CATQQTGINQPQHF
TRBJ2-1,TRBV6-5,CASREMGYNEQFF
TRBJ1-1,TRBV3-1/TRBV3-2,CASSPLGTGLVAFF
TRBJ2-1,TRBV7-8,CASSFGTNNEQFF
TRBJ2-2,TRBV5-4,CASSSGGQTTGELFF
TRBJ1-2,TRBV29-1,CSVEAVPGSYTF
TRBJ2-2,TRBV5-1,CASSLRGGLNTGELFF
TRBJ1-1,TRBV7-8,CASSLTGGVEAFF